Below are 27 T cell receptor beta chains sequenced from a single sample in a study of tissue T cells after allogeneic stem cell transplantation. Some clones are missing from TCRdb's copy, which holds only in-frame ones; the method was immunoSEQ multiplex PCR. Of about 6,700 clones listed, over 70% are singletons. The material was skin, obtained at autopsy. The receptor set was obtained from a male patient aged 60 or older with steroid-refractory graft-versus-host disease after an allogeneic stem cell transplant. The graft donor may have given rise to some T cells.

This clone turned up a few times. The CDR3 DNA reads TGTGCCAGCTCGACACAGGGGATCGAAAGCTACACCTTC. Encoded protein: CASSTQGIESYTF. The V gene is TRBV18, the J gene TRBJ1-2; 7 bases are a match to TRBD1. With V trimmed by 6 bases and J by 9 bases, 10 bases remained unmatched. This CDR3 has 13 amino acids. CDR1 is KGHSH and CDR2 is LQKENI in the germline V gene.

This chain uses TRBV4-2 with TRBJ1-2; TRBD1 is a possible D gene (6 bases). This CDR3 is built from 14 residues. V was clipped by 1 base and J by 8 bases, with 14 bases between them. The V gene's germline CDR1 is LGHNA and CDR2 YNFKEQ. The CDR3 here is CASSQVLLGGGYTF. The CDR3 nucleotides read TGTGCCAGCAGCCAAGTTCTCCTGGGGGGCGGCTACACCTTC.

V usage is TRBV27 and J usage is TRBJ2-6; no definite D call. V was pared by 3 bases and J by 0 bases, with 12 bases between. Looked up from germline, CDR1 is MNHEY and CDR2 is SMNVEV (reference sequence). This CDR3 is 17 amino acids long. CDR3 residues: CASSLSAGISGANVLTF. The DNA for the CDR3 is TGTGCCAGCAGTTTGTCCGCAGGAATCTCTGGGGCCAACGTCCTGACTTTC.

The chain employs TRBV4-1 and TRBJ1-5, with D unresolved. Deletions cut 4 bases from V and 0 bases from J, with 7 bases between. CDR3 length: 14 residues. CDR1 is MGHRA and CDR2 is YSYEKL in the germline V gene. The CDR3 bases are TGCGCCAGCAGCCGCACCTATAGCAATCAGCCCCAGCATTTT. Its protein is CASSRTYSNQPQHF.

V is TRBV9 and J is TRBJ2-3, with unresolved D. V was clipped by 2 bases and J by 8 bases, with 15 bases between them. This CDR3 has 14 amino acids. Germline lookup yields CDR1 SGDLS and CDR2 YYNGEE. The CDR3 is CASSVDDPPGTQYF. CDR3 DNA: TGTGCCAGCAGCGTCGACGACCCCCCGGGTACGCAGTATTTT.

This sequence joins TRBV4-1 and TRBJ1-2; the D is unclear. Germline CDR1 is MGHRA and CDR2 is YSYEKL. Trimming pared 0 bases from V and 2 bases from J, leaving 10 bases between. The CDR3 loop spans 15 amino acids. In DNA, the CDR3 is TGCGCCAGCAGCCAAGATAGTCGGGAAAACTATGGCTACACCTTC. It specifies CASSQDSRENYGYTF.

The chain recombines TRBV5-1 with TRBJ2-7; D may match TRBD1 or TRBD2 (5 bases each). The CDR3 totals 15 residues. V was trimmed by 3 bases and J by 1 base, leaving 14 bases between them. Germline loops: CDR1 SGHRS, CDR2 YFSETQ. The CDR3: CASSYTPGPSYEQYF. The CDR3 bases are TGCGCCAGCAGCTATACTCCGGGGCCATCCTACGAGCAGTACTTC.

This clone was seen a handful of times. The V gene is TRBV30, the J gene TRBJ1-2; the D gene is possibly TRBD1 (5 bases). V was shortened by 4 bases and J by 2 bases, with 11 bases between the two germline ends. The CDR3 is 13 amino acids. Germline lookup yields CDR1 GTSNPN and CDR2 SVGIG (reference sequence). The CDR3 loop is CAWMGDLNYGYTF. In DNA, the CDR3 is TGTGCCTGGATGGGGGATCTAAACTATGGCTACACCTTC.

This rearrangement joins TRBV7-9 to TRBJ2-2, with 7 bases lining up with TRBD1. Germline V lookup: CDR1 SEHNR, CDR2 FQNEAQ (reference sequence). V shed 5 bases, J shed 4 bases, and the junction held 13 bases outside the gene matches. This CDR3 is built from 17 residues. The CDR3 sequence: CASSPSLDRIGTGELFF. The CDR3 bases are TGTGCCAGCAGCCCTAGCCTGGACAGGATCGGCACCGGGGAGCTGTTTTTT.

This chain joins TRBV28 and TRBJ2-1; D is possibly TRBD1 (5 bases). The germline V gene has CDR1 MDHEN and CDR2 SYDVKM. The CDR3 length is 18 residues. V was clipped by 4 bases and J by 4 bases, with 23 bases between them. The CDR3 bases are TGTGCCAGCAGTTCCCCGGTCTGGTTTAGGGGATATTACAATGAGCAGTTCTTC. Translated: CASSSPVWFRGYYNEQFF.

The CDR3 coding sequence is TGTGCCAGCAGCCATCTCTCGGGCCCGTACTACACCTTC. The encoded protein is CASSHLSGPYYTF. The chain employs TRBV3-1 (or the pseudogene TRBV3-2) and TRBJ1-2; D is ambiguous. The germline V gene has CDR1 LGHDT and CDR2 YNNKEL (reference sequence). V was shortened by 3 bases and J by 10 bases, with 15 bases between the two germline ends. CDR3 length equals 13 residues.

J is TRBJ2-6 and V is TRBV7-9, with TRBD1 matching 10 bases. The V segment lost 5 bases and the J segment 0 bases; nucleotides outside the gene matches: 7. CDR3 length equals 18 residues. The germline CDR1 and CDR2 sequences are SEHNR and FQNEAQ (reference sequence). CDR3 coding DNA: TGTGCCAGCAGCGATCTGGACAGGGGGATCTCTGGGGCCAACGTCCTGACTTTC. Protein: CASSDLDRGISGANVLTF. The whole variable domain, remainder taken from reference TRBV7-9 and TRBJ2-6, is DTGVSQNPRHKITKRGQNVTFRCDPISEHNRLYWYRQTLGQGPEFLTYFQNEAQLEKSRLLSDRFSAERPKGSFSTLEIQRTEQGDSAMYLCASSDLDRGISGANVLTFGAGSRLTVL.

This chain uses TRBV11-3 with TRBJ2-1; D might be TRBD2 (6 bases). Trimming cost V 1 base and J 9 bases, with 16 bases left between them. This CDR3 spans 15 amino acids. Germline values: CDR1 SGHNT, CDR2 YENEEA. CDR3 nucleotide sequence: TGTGCCAGCAGCTTAGGCGTTCCTCTGGGAGGTGAGCAGTTCTTC. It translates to CASSLGVPLGGEQFF.

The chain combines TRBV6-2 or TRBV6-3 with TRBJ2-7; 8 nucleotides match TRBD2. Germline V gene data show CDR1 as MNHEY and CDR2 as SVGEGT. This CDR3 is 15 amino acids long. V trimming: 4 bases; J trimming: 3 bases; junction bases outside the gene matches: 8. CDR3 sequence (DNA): TGTGCCAGCAGTTCTCTACTAGCGGCATACTACGAGCAGTACTTC. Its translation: CASSSLLAAYYEQYF.

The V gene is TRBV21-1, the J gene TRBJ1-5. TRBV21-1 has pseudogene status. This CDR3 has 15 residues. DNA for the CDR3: TGTGCCAGCAGCAAGGGGGGCGCCGGGAAGCAGCCCCAGCATTTT. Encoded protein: CASSKGGAGKQPQHF.

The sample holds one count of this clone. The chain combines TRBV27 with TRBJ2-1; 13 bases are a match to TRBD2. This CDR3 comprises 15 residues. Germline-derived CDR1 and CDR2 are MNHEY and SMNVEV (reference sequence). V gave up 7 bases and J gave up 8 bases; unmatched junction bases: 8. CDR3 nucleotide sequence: TGTGCCAGCAACCCACTAGCGGGGGGGCGTCATGAGCAGTTCTTC. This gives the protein CASNPLAGGRHEQFF.

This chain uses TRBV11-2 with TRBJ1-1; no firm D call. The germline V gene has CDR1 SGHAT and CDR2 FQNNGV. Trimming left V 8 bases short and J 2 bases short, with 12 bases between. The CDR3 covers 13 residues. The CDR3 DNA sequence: TGTGCCAGCCGAGGGATTGGTAACACTGAAGCTTTCTTT. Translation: CASRGIGNTEAFF.

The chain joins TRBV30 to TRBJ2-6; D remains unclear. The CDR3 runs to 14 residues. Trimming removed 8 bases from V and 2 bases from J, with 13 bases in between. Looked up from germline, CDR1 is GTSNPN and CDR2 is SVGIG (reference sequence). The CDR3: CAGPQVPGANVLTF. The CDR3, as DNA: TGTGCCGGGCCGCAGGTCCCTGGGGCCAACGTCCTGACTTTC. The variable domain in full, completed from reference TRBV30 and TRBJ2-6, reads SQTIHQWPATLVQPVGSPLSLECTVEGTSNPNLYWYRQAAGRGLQLLFYSVGIGQISSEVPQNLSASRPQDRQFILSSKKLLLSDSGFYLCAGPQVPGANVLTFGAGSRLTVL.

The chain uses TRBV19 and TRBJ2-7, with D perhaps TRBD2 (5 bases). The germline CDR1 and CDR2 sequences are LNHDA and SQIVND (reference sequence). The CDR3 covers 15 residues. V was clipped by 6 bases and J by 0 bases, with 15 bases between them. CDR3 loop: CASSPSISSSYEQYF. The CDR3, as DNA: TGTGCCAGTAGCCCTAGCATTTCGAGCTCCTACGAGCAGTACTTC.

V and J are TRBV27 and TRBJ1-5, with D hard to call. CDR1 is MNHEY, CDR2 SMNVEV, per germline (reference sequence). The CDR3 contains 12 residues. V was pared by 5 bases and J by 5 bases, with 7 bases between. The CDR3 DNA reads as TGTGCCAGCAGTGGGTTACATCAGCCCCAGCATTTT. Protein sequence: CASSGLHQPQHF.

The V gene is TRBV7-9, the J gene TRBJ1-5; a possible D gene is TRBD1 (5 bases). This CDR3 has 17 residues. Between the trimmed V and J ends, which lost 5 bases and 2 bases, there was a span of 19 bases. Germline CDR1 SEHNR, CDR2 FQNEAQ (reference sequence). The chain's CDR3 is CASSGEGTRGGNQPQHF. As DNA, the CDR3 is TGTGCCAGCAGCGGGGAGGGAACGAGGGGTGGCAATCAGCCCCAGCATTTT.

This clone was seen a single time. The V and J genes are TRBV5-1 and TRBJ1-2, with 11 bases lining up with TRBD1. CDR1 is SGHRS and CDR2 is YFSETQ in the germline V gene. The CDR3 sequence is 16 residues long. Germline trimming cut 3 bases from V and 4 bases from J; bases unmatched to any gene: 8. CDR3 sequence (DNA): TGCGCCAGCAGCTACACTGGACAGGGGGCAGGCTATGGCTACACCTTC. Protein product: CASSYTGQGAGYGYTF. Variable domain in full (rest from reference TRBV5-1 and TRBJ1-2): KAGVTQTPRYLIKTRGQQVTLSCSPISGHRSVSWYQQTPGQGLQFLFEYFSETQRNKGNFPGRFSGRQFSNSRSEMNVSTLELGDSALYLCASSYTGQGAGYGYTFGSGTRLTVV.

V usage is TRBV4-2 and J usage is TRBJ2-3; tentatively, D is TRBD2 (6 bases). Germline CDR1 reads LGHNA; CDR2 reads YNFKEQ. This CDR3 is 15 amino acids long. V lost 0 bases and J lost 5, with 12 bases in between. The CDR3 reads CASSQEGRGGDTQYF. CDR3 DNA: TGTGCCAGCAGCCAAGAGGGGCGGGGTGGAGATACGCAGTATTTT.

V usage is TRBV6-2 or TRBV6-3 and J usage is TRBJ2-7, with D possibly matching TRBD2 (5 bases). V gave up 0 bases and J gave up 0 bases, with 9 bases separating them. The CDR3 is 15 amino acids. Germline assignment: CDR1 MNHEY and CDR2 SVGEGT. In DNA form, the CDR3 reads TGTGCCAGCAGTTACTCGGCTGGGAGCTCCTACGAGCAGTACTTC. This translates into CASSYSAGSSYEQYF.

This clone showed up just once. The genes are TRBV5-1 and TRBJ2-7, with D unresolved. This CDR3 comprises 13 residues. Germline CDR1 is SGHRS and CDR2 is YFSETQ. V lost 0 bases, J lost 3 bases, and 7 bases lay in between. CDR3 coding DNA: TGCGCCAGCAGCTTGGCCCCGGACTACGAGCAGTACTTC. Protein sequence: CASSLAPDYEQYF.

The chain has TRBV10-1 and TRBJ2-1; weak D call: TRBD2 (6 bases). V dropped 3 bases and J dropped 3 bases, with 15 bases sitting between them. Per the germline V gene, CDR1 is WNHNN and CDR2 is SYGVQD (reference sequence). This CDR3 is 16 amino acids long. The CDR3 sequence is CASSDGRGGFYNEQFF. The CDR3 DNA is TGCGCCAGCAGTGATGGAAGGGGAGGTTTCTACAATGAGCAGTTCTTC.

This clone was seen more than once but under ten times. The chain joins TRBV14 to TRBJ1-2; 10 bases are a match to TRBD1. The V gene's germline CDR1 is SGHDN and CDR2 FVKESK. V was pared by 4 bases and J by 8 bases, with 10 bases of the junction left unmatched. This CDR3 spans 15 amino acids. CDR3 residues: CASSPGQGKSFGYTF. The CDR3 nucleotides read TGTGCCAGCAGCCCGGGACAGGGGAAGTCTTTCGGCTACACCTTC. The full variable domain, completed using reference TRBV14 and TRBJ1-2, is EAGVTQFPSHSVIEKGQTVTLRCDPISGHDNLYWYRRVMGKEIKFLLHFVKESKQDESGMPNNRFLAERTGGTYSTLKVQPAELEDSGVYFCASSPGQGKSFGYTFGSGTRLTVV.